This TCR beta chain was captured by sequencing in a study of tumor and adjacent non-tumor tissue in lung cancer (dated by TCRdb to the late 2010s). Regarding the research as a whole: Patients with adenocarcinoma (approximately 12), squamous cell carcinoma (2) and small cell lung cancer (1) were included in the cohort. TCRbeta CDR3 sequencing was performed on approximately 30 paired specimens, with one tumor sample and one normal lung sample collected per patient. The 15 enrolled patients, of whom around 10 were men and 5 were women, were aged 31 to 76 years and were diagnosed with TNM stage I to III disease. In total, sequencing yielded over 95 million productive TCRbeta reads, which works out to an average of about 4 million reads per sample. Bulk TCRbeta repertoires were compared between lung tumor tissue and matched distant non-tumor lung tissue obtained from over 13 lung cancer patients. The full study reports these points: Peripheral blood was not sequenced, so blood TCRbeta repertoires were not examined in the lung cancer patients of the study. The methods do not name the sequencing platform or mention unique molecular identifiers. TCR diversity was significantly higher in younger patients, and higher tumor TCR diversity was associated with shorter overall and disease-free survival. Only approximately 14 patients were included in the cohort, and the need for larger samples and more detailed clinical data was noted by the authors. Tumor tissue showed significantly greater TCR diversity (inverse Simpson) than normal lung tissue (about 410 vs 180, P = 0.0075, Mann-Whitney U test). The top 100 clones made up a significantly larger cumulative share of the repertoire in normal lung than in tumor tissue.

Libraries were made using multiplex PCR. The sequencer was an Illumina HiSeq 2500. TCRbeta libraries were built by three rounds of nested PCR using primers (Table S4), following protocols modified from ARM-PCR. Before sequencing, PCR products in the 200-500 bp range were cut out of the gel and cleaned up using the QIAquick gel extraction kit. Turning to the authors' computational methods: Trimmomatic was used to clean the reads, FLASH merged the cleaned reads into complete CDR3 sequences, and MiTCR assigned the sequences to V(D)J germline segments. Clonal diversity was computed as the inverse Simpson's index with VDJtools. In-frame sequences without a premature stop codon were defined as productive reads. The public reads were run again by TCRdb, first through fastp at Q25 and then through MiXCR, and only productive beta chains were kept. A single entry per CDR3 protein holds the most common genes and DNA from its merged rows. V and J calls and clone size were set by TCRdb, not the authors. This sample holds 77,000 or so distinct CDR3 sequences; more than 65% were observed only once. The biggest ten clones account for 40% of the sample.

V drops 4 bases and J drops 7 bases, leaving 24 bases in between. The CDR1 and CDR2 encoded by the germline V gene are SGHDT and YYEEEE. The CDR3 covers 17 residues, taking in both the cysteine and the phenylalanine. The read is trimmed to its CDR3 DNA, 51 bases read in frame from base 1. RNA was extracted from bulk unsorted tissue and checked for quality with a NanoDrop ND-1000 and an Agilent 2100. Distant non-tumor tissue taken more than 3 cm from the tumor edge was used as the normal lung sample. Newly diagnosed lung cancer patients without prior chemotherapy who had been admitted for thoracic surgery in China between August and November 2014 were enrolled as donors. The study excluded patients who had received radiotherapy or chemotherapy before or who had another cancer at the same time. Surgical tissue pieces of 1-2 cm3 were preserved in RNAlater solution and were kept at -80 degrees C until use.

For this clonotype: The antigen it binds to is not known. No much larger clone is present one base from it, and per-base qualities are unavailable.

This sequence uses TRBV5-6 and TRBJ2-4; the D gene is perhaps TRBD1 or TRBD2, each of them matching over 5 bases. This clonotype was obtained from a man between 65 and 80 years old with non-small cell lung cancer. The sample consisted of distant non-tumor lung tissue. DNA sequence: TGTGCCAGCAGCGCTACCGGGATAGGGGTTGTTGGTAACATTCAGTACTTC. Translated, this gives CASSATGIGVVGNIQYF.